The 11 T cell receptor beta chains given below trace back to one sample, sequenced in a study of cytomegalovirus exposure and HLA in healthy donors. It was with 60 Vbeta and 13 Jbeta primers that the PCR ran. Some clones are missing from TCRdb's copy, which holds only in-frame ones; the method was immunoSEQ multiplex PCR. The table includes over 150,000 clones, about 80% detected once. The sample consisted of PBMCs. All receptors come from a man in his thirties or forties in good health and CMV-seropositive.

The chain joins TRBV7-9 to TRBJ2-5, with TRBD1 matching over 7 bases. The CDR3 has 14 residues. The germline CDR1 and CDR2 sequences are SEHNR and FQNEAQ (reference sequence). With V trimmed by 1 base and J by 4 bases, 3 bases remained unmatched. The CDR3 DNA reads TGTGCCAGCAGCTTAGGGTCAGGGGGAGAGACCCAGTACTTC. Translation gives CASSLGSGGETQYF.

The CDR3 protein is CASSLEGFRGGNEQFF. The CDR3 region has the DNA TGTGCCAGCAGCTTGGAAGGCTTTAGAGGGGGCAATGAGCAGTTCTTC. J is TRBJ2-1 and V is TRBV5-4, with D maybe TRBD1 (6 bases). V lost 0 bases to trimming and J lost 6 bases, with 16 bases between them. CDR3 length equals 16 residues. Germline V lookup: CDR1 SGHNT, CDR2 YYREEE (reference sequence). The full variable domain, in which reference TRBV5-4 and TRBJ2-1 provide the parts outside the CDR3, is ETGVTQSPTHLIKTRGQQVTLRCSSQSGHNTVSWYQQALGQGPQFIFQYYREEENGRGNFPPRFSGLQFPNYSSELNVNALELDDSALYLCASSLEGFRGGNEQFFGPGTRLTVL.

J is TRBJ2-7 and V is TRBV5-6; possible D gene TRBD1, 6 bases. V lost 4 bases, J lost 2 bases, and 10 bases lay in between. Per the germline V gene, CDR1 is SGHDT and CDR2 is YYEEEE. The CDR3 sequence is 13 residues long. Written as DNA, the CDR3 is TGTGCCAGCAGCAAGACAGGTGCCTACGAGCAGTACTTC. Protein product: CASSKTGAYEQYF. Drawing the rest from reference TRBV5-6 and TRBJ2-7, the complete variable domain is DAGVTQSPTHLIKTRGQQVTLRCSPKSGHDTVSWYQQALGQGPQFIFQYYEEEERQRGNFPDRFSGHQFPNYSSELNVNALLLGDSALYLCASSKTGAYEQYFGPGTRLTVT.

This clone was seen once. The chain uses TRBV6-5 and TRBJ2-3, with TRBD2 matching over 8 bases. The CDR3 contains 15 residues. The germline V gene has CDR1 MNHEY and CDR2 SVGAGI. J lost 4 bases, V lost 6 bases, and 9 bases had no gene match. In DNA, the CDR3 is TGTGCCAGCAGAAGATTCCGGGAGGGGCCAGATACGCAGTATTTT. Translated, it gives CASRRFREGPDTQYF.

The chain recombines TRBV2 with TRBJ2-7; 9 positions match TRBD1. The germline V gene has CDR1 SNHLY and CDR2 FYNNEI. The CDR3 extends over 15 amino acids. The V gene end was trimmed by 7 bases and the J gene end by 3 bases; junction bases not matched to a gene: 10. CDR3 region: CASNGDRAINYEQYF. CDR3 sequence (DNA): TGTGCCAGCAACGGGGACAGGGCTATTAACTACGAGCAGTACTTC.

This clone has only a few counts. V gene TRBV2 combines with J gene TRBJ1-1; TRBD1 matches at 10 bases. The V gene end was trimmed by 8 bases and the J gene end by 3 bases; junction bases not matched to a gene: 6. Germline lookup yields CDR1 SNHLY and CDR2 FYNNEI. This CDR3 has 14 residues. DNA of the CDR3: TGTGCCAGCGCCCAGACAGGGGGCTACACTGAAGCTTTCTTT. Translating gives CASAQTGGYTEAFF.

The rearrangement uses TRBV10-3 and TRBJ2-3; D may be TRBD2 (5 bases). Germline CDR1 ENHRY, CDR2 SYGVKD. V shed 3 bases and J shed 1 base, with 11 bases lying between them. The CDR3 runs 15 residues. CDR3 in DNA: TGTGCCATCAGTGAAGCACCCGGGGGCACAGATACGCAGTATTTT. This translates into CAISEAPGGTDTQYF.

The V gene is TRBV29-1, the J gene TRBJ1-1, with 7 bases matching TRBD1. There are 12 residues in the CDR3. The junction had 4 bases not matched to a gene; V was cut back by 5 bases and J by 4 bases. Germline V gene data show CDR1 as SQVTM and CDR2 as ANQGSEA. The CDR3, as DNA: TGCAGCGTTACAGGGGAAGGCACTGAAGCTTTCTTT. It encodes CSVTGEGTEAFF. Together with reference TRBV29-1 and TRBJ1-1, the CDR3 gives the full variable domain: SAVISQKPSRDICQRGTSLTIQCQVDSQVTMMFWYRQQPGQSLTLIATANQGSEATYESGFVIDKFPISRPNLTFSTLTVSNMSPEDSSIYLCSVTGEGTEAFFGQGTRLTVV.

This clone appeared once. The chain employs TRBV21-1 and TRBJ2-7; no check of the table's D call, TRBD1, against the DNA was made. TRBV21-1 is noted as a pseudogene. The CDR3 totals 15 residues. The CDR3 DNA reads TGTGCCAGCAGCAACCGACAGGGTCGTTCCCACGAGCAGTACTTC. Protein: CASSNRQGRSHEQYF.

This rearrangement joins TRBV7-8 to TRBJ1-3; D perhaps matches TRBD1 (6 bases). This CDR3 contains 15 residues. Germline CDR1 SGHVS, CDR2 FQNEAQ. Trimming removed 5 bases from V and 1 base from J, with 12 bases in between. CDR3 bases: TGTGCCAGCAGCCCCAGGGGAGTATCTGGAAACACCATATATTTT. This translates into CASSPRGVSGNTIYF.

The chain employs TRBV19 and TRBJ2-2, with D possibly TRBD2 on 5 matching bases. The V and J ends lost 8 bases and 3 bases respectively, with 10 bases between them. Germline V CDR1 and CDR2: LNHDA, SQIVND (reference sequence). The CDR3 is 13 amino acids. CDR3 region: CASAGDYTGELFF. The DNA for the CDR3 is TGTGCCAGTGCCGGGGATTACACCGGGGAGCTGTTTTTT.